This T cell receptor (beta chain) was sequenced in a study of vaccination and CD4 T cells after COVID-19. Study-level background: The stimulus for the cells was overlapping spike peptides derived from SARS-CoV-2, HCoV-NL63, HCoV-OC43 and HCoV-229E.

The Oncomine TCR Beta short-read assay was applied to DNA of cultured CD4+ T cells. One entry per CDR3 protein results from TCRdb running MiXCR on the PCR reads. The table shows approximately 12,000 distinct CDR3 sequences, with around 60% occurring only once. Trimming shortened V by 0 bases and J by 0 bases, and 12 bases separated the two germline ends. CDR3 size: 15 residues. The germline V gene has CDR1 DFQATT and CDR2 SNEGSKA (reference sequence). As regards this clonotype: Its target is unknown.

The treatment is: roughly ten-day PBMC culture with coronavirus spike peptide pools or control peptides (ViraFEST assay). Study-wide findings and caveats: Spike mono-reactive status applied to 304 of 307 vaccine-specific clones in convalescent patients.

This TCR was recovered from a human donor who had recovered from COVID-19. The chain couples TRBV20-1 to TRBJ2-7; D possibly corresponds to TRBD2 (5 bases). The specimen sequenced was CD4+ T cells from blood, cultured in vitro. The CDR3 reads CSARDARGSSYEQYF. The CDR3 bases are TGCAGTGCTAGAGATGCCCGGGGAAGCTCCTACGAGCAGTACTTC.